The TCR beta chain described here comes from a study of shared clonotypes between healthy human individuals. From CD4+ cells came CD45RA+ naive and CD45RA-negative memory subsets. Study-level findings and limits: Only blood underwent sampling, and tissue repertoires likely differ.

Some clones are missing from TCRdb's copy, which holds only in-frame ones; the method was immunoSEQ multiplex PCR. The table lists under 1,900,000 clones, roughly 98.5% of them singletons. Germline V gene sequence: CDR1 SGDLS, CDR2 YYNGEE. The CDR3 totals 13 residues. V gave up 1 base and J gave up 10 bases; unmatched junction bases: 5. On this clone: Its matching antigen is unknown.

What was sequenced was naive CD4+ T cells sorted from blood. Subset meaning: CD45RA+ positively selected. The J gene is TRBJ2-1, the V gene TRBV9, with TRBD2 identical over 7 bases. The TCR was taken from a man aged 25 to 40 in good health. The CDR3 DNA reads TGTGCCAGCAGCGTAAGTCGAGCGGGAGAGCAGTTCTTC. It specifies CASSVSRAGEQFF.